The source of this T cell receptor beta chain is a study of cytomegalovirus exposure and HLA in healthy donors. Study-level points and caveats: In vitro data verified a few CMV-associated chains as specific for CMV antigens. The study designated fewer than 200 TCR beta chains cytomegalovirus-associated.

On this clone itself: Its cognate antigen is unknown.

A multiplex PCR was run with 60 Vbeta primers and 13 Jbeta primers. Repertoires were generated with immunoSEQ multiplex PCR, while TCRdb's copy carries only in-frame clones and drops some. The repertoire holds roughly 190,000 clones, with 75% to 80% as singletons. The CDR3 totals 15 residues. Germline trimming cut 9 bases from V and 5 bases from J; bases unmatched to any gene: 9. The germline V gene encodes CDR1 LNHNV and CDR2 YYDKDF (reference sequence). The V call is TRBV15, the J call TRBJ2-5; 13 bases are shared with TRBD2. Sequenced: PBMCs. The receptor was derived from a female donor in good health and CMV-seronegative. The CDR3 region has the DNA TGTGCCACTCGGACTAGCGGGAGAGTTGGCGAGACCCAGTACTTC. Translated, it gives CATRTSGRVGETQYF.